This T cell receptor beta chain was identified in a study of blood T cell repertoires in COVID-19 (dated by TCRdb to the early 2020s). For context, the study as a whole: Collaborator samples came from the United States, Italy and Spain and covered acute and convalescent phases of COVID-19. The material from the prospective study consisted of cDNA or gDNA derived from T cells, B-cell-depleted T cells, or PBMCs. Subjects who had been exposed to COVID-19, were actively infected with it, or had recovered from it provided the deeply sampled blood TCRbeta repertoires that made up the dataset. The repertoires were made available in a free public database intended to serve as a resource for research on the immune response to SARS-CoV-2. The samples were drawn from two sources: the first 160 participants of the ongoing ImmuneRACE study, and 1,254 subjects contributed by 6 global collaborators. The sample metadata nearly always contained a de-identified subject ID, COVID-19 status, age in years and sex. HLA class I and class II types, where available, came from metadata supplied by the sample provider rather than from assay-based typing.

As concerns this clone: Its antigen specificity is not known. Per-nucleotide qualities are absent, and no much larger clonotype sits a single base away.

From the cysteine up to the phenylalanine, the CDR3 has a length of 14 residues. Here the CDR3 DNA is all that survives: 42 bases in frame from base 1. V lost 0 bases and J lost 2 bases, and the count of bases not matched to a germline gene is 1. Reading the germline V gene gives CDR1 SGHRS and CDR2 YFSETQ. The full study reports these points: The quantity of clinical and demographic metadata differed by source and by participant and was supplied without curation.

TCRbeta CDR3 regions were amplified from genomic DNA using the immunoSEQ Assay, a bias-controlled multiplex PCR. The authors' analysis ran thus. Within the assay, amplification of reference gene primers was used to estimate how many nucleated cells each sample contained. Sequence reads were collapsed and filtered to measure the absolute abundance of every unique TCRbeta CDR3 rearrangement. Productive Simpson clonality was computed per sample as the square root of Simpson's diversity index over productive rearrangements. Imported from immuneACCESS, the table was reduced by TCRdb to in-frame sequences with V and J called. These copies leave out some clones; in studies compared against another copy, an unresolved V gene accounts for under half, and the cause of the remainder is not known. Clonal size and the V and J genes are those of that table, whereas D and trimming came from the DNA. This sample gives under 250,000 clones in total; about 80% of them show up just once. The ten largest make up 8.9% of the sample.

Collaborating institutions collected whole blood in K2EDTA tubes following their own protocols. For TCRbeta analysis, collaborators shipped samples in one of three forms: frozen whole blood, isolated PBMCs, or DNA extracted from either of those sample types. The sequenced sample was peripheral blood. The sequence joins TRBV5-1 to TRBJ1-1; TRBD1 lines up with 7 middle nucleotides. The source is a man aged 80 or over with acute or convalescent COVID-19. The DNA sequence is TGCGCCAGCAGCTTGGGAGGGGGCAACACTGAAGCTTTCTTT. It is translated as CASSLGGGNTEAFF.